These 9 T cell receptor beta chains originate from one sample sequenced in a study of cytomegalovirus exposure and HLA in healthy donors. This PCR relied on a set of 60 Vbeta primers and 13 Jbeta primers. This table comes from immunoSEQ multiplex PCR, and its TCRdb copy is limited to in-frame clones, with some not included. The data hold about 140,000 clones, with 88% observed a single time. Sequencing was carried out using PBMCs. The origin of the receptors is a woman aged 40 to 50 in good health and CMV-seronegative.

The J gene is TRBJ1-5, the V gene TRBV10-3; perhaps TRBD1 as D (6 bases). CDR1 is ENHRY and CDR2 is SYGVKD in the germline V gene. The CDR3 has 13 amino acids. The germline V and J ends were trimmed by 11 bases and 4 bases, with 15 bases remaining between them. Here the CDR3 DNA reads TGTGCCTCCACGAGGGACAATAATCAGCCCCAGCATTTT. This translates into CASTRDNNQPQHF.

The V call is TRBV4-1, the J call TRBJ1-5, with D maybe TRBD1 (5 bases). This CDR3 region has 17 residues. The germline gives CDR1 MGHRA, CDR2 YSYEKL. Trimming cost V 1 base and J 3 bases, with 16 bases left between them. The DNA for the CDR3 is TGCGCCAGCAGCCAAGCCTCAAATGCAGGGCCCAATCAGCCCCAGCATTTT. Encoded protein: CASSQASNAGPNQPQHF.

The chain joins TRBV2 to TRBJ2-2; 10 bases align to TRBD1. J lost 7 bases, V lost 8 bases, and 4 bases had no gene match. The CDR3 sequence is 13 residues long. Germline-derived CDR1 and CDR2 are SNHLY and FYNNEI. CDR3 coding DNA: TGTGCCAGCGGACAGGGGGGACACGGGGAGCTGTTTTTT. Translation: CASGQGGHGELFF. Together with reference TRBV2 and TRBJ2-2, the CDR3 gives the full variable domain: EPEVTQTPSHQVTQMGQEVILRCVPISNHLYFYWYRQILGQKVEFLVSFYNNEISEKSEIFDDQFSVERPDGSNFTLKIRSTKLEDSAMYFCASGQGGHGELFFGEGSRLTVL.

The chain recombines TRBV11-3 with TRBJ2-1; TRBD2 agrees at 10 bases. The CDR3 sequence is 16 residues long. V shed 0 bases and J 4 bases; nucleotides not matched to a gene: 3. Germline V gives CDR1 SGHNT, CDR2 YENEEA. The CDR3 bases are TGTGCCAGCAGCTTAGATGTAGCGGGGGGTTACAATGAGCAGTTCTTC. Residues: CASSLDVAGGYNEQFF. Supplemented by reference TRBV11-3 and TRBJ2-1, the full variable domain reads EAGVVQSPRYKIIEKKQPVAFWCNPISGHNTLYWYLQNLGQGPELLIRYENEEAVDDSQLPKDRFSAERLKGVDSTLKIQPAELGDSAVYLCASSLDVAGGYNEQFFGPGTRLTVL.

The chain uses TRBV5-1 and TRBJ2-7; TRBD1 matches 9 bases. This CDR3 has 14 amino acids. Trimming removed 0 bases from V and 4 bases from J; junction bases left unmatched: 2. From germline, CDR1 is SGHRS and CDR2 YFSETQ. Here the CDR3 reads CASSLDGQGYEQYF. CDR3 DNA: TGCGCCAGCAGCTTGGACGGACAGGGGTACGAGCAGTACTTC.

The chain is built from TRBV5-5 and TRBJ2-1, with D tentatively TRBD2 (6 bases). Per the germline V gene, CDR1 is SGHKS and CDR2 is YYEKEE (reference sequence). Trimming pared 0 bases from V and 1 base from J, leaving 8 bases between. This CDR3 comprises 15 residues. CDR3 amino acids: CASSLVSGSYNEQFF. Here the CDR3 DNA reads TGTGCCAGCAGCTTGGTAAGCGGGTCCTACAATGAGCAGTTCTTC.

The chain employs TRBV6-5 and TRBJ1-5; the match to TRBD1 covers 7 bases. The CDR3 extends over 13 amino acids. V lost 9 bases, J lost 5 bases, and 7 bases stayed unmatched. The V gene's germline CDR1 is MNHEY and CDR2 SVGAGI. In nucleotides, the CDR3 is TGTGCCAGTCGACAGGGAATACATCAGCCCCAGCATTTT. The encoded protein is CASRQGIHQPQHF.

The chain carries TRBV11-2 and TRBJ2-1; D may be TRBD1 (5 bases). Trimming stripped 8 bases from V and 7 bases from J, with 15 bases between. This CDR3 is built from 13 residues. The V gene's germline CDR1 is SGHAT and CDR2 FQNNGV. The CDR3 reads CASRGTGVNEQFF. CDR3 in DNA: TGTGCCAGCCGTGGAACAGGTGTGAATGAGCAGTTCTTC.

The genes are TRBV28 and TRBJ2-5; TRBD1 might be the D (6 bases). The V gene's germline CDR1 is MDHEN and CDR2 SYDVKM. V dropped 5 bases and J dropped 4 bases, with 14 bases sitting between them. This CDR3 region has 14 residues. CDR3 nucleotide sequence: TGTGCCAGCAGTACCTATCAGGGGATAGAGACCCAGTACTTC. It encodes CASSTYQGIETQYF.